This T cell receptor beta chain was profiled in a study of CD8 T cells in Susac syndrome. Study-level points and caveats: Repertoires of Susac syndrome CD4+ T cells lacked clonal expansion.

Germline-derived CDR1 and CDR2 are DFQATT and SNEGSKA (reference sequence). With V trimmed by 3 bases and J by 7 bases, 6 bases remained unmatched. The CDR3 runs 14 residues. Negative isolation was used for CD8+ and CD4+ T cells and FACS enrichment for TEMRA cells. In its sample, this clonotype was seen once. Antigen specificity is unknown. Reverse transcription of roughly 0.5 to 1 ug RNA was carried out with random hexamers. MiXCR, applied by TCRdb to the immunoSEQ multiplex PCR reads, yields one record per CDR3 protein. The sample comprises roughly 250,000 distinct CDR3 sequences, about 95% of which are singletons, and 0.08% to 0.11% rests with the top ten.

The rearrangement links TRBV20-1 to TRBJ2-1, with 10 nucleotides matching TRBD2. The sample was CD4+ T cells from PBMCs. This TCR was sampled from a human donor with Susac syndrome. CDR3 in amino acids: CSASLASGRNEQFF. In DNA, the CDR3 is TGCAGTGCTAGTTTGGCTAGCGGGAGAAATGAGCAGTTCTTC.